This T cell receptor (beta chain) was found in a study of CD8 T cells in ankylosing spondylitis. The germline V gene encodes CDR1 KGHSY and CDR2 FQNENV. Trimming shortened V by 2 bases and J by 3 bases, and 7 bases separated the two germline ends. CDR3 length: 13 amino acids. It was by quantitative 5'-RACE with molecular barcodes that TCR beta libraries were made. TCRdb called the 5' RACE reads again in MiXCR, with one record for every CDR3 protein. The table records approximately 250,000 distinct CDR3 sequences, approximately 7.6% of them present only once. Study observations and caveats: It was reported that disease-linked clones were significantly enriched in matched ankylosing spondylitis synovial fluid. Made up of several highly homologous variants, a TCR beta motif appeared characteristic of ankylosing spondylitis blood. Both synovial fluid and blood in reactive arthritis had previously been reported to carry some motif variants.

This clonotype appeared many times. Antigen unknown. The chain recombines TRBV16 with TRBJ1-2, with D hard to call. This sequence originates from a female donor with ankylosing spondylitis or in good health (not recorded which). The sequenced sample consisted of blood, either unsorted or a sorted T cell fraction (not recorded which). This chain's CDR3 is CASSQERHYGYTF. The DNA for the CDR3 is TGTGCCAGCAGCCAAGAAAGACACTATGGCTACACCTTC.